These 14 T cell receptor beta chains were sequenced from one sample in a study of blood T cells in healthy people across ages. Through a sample-barcoded 5' primer and a J-beta primer mix, a second PCR was run for about 6 to 12 cycles. TCRdb analysed the 5' RACE reads with MiXCR anew, one entry per CDR3 protein. The profile shows about 830,000 distinct CDR3 sequences, more than 45% of them singletons. The sequenced sample consisted of blood. All receptors come from a young man in good health.

V and J are TRBV4-3 and TRBJ2-1; D tentatively reads TRBD1 or TRBD2 (5 bases each). The CDR3 has 16 amino acids. V gave up 0 bases and J gave up 6 bases, with 15 bases separating them. Germline V lookup: CDR1 LGHNA, CDR2 YSLEER. The CDR3 loop is CASSQDPTRGSNEQFF. DNA of the CDR3: TGCGCCAGCAGCCAAGATCCGACGAGGGGATCCAATGAGCAGTTCTTC.

The chain carries TRBV4-3 and TRBJ2-3; 12 nucleotides match TRBD2. Germline CDR1 reads LGHNA; CDR2 reads YSLEER. CDR3 length: 16 residues. With V trimmed by 4 bases and J by 4 bases, 6 bases remained unmatched. In nucleotides, the CDR3 is TGCGCCAGCAGCCCCCGGCTAGCGGGAGGGGCAGATACGCAGTATTTT. As protein: CASSPRLAGGADTQYF.

This chain links TRBV27 with TRBJ1-6; 9 nucleotides align to TRBD1. Losses at the gene ends were 6 bases for V and 9 bases for J; bases not matched to a gene: 9. This CDR3 contains 15 residues. Germline CDR1 and CDR2: MNHEY and SMNVEV (reference sequence). The CDR3 spells CASRRTGVDFSPLHF. The CDR3, as DNA: TGTGCCAGCAGGAGGACAGGGGTCGACTTTTCACCCCTCCACTTT.

V gene TRBV4-2 combines with J gene TRBJ1-6; D uncertain. The CDR3 spans 16 residues. Germline values: CDR1 LGHNA, CDR2 YNFKEQ. V was shortened by 0 bases and J by 9 bases, with 15 bases between the two germline ends. The CDR3 loop is CASSQDLPTRGSPLHF. The CDR3 DNA sequence: TGTGCCAGCAGCCAAGATTTGCCCACTCGGGGTTCACCCCTCCACTTT.

V usage is TRBV14 and J usage is TRBJ2-1; 13 bases align to TRBD2. The V segment lost 1 base and the J segment 3 bases; nucleotides outside the gene matches: 18. Germline values: CDR1 SGHDN, CDR2 FVKESK. This CDR3 is 22 amino acids long. This CDR3 is CASSQGMSGTSGKLWGYNEQFF. CDR3 DNA: TGTGCCAGCAGCCAAGGCATGTCAGGGACTAGCGGGAAACTATGGGGCTACAATGAGCAGTTCTTC.

Comment on this clonotype: Compared with germline, one end of the junction differs, possibly owing to a read error. The rearrangement uses TRBV2 and TRBJ1-2; D is ambiguous. The germline CDR1 and CDR2 sequences are SNHLY and FYNNEI. The CDR3 extends over 13 amino acids. The CDR3 spells CASIPGPNSGYTF. CDR3 nucleotide sequence: TGTGCCAGCATTCCCGGGCCCAACTCTGGCTACACCTTC.

There are a few counts of this clonotype. The rearrangement uses TRBV11-2 and TRBJ2-7; 8 nucleotides match TRBD2. The CDR3 loop spans 14 amino acids. The germline V gene encodes CDR1 SGHAT and CDR2 FQNNGV. Unmatched junction bases numbered 4, after V lost 5 bases and J lost 1 base. CDR3 DNA sequence: TGTGCCAGCAGCAAAACTAGCGGATCCTACGAGCAGTACTTC. It encodes CASSKTSGSYEQYF.

This clonotype was counted once. This CDR3 is missing its conserved last phenylalanine or tryptophan, likely due to a read error. It is unclear where the CDR3 begins or ends on the DNA, so no DNA is shown, and the CDR3 is as TCRdb lists it. The V and J genes are TRBV29-1 and TRBJ2-5; TRBD1 was called by the table and not checked on the DNA. Germline CDR1 SQVTM, CDR2 ANQGSEA. The CDR3 numbers 17 amino acids, ends counted. The chain's CDR3 is CSVVRLDRGQGGYTFGS.

The J gene is TRBJ2-3, the V gene TRBV7-9, with D possibly being TRBD1 (5 bases). CDR1 SEHNR and CDR2 FQNEAQ come from the germline V gene (reference sequence). The CDR3 extends over 15 amino acids. Trimming took 5 bases from V and 1 from J, leaving 13 bases between them. The CDR3 coding sequence is TGTGCCAGCAGCCGATCAGGGCAGCGCACAGATACGCAGTATTTT. Encoded protein: CASSRSGQRTDTQYF.

The chain combines TRBV14 with TRBJ2-3; D might be TRBD2 (6 bases). This CDR3 contains 16 residues. Deletions cut 3 bases from V and 5 bases from J, with 18 bases between. Germline assignment: CDR1 SGHDN and CDR2 FVKESK. CDR3 in amino acids: CASSQRGGAPQDTQYF. The DNA for the CDR3 is TGTGCCAGCAGCCAGAGGGGCGGGGCCCCCCAAGATACGCAGTATTTT. Complete variable domain (other parts from reference TRBV14 and TRBJ2-3): EAGVTQFPSHSVIEKGQTVTLRCDPISGHDNLYWYRRVMGKEIKFLLHFVKESKQDESGMPNNRFLAERTGGTYSTLKVQPAELEDSGVYFCASSQRGGAPQDTQYFGPGTRLTVL.

This clonotype appeared a single time. The rearrangement links TRBV3-1 to TRBJ2-5, with D unclear. V was cut by 5 bases and J by 6 bases, with 16 bases left in between. The CDR3 sequence is 14 residues long. Germline CDR1 reads LGHDT; CDR2 reads YNNKEL (reference sequence). CDR3 region: CASSFTLGKKTQYF. DNA for the CDR3: TGTGCCAGCAGCTTTACTTTGGGCAAGAAGACCCAGTACTTC.

This chain links TRBV20-1 with TRBJ2-1; 11 bases align to TRBD1. The tail of the sequence fits TRBJ2-7 better, so the J call may be wrong. Per germline, CDR1 DFQATT and CDR2 SNEGSKA (reference sequence). This CDR3 contains 15 residues. In DNA form, the CDR3 reads TGCAGTGCTAGACCCGGACAGGGGGCTATTTACGAGCAGTACTTC. This gives the protein CSARPGQGAIYEQYF.

This chain joins TRBV4-1 and TRBJ2-7, with a weak D call TRBD2 (6 bases). The germline V gene encodes CDR1 MGHRA and CDR2 YSYEKL. Trimming stripped 0 bases from V and 3 bases from J, with 24 bases between. This CDR3 spans 19 amino acids. In nucleotides, the CDR3 is TGCGCCAGCAGCCAAGAACCGATGGAGGGTGTCCCGATGCGCTACGAGCAGTACTTC. Its protein is CASSQEPMEGVPMRYEQYF.

This chain uses TRBV27 with TRBJ2-7, with a tentative D call TRBD2 (6 bases). The CDR3 is 14 amino acids. V was cut by 5 bases and J by 3 bases, with 14 bases left in between. From germline, CDR1 is MNHEY and CDR2 SMNVEV (reference sequence). In DNA, the CDR3 is TGTGCCAGCAGTCCGGGGACTCCGAACTACGAGCAGTACTTC. Its protein is CASSPGTPNYEQYF.